This T cell receptor beta chain was sequenced during a study of blood T cell repertoires in COVID-19. With 3 bases removed from V and 6 bases from J, the gap between germline ends came to 19 bases. The CDR3 contains 16 residues. Germline V gene lookup returns CDR1 SGDLS and CDR2 YYNGEE. Sequencing used immunoSEQ multiplex PCR; TCRdb keeps in-frame clones, though not all of them. The sample carries 150,000 or so clones, approximately 81% recorded once. The sample comprised PBMCs or T cells enriched from blood (not recorded which). The V call is TRBV9, the J call TRBJ2-1; perhaps TRBD2 as D (7 bases). The receptor was derived from a woman in her forties with acute COVID-19. The DNA of the CDR3 is TGTGCCAGCAGCGACGGGGGGCCCGCCGCCCGCAATGAGCAGTTCTTC. Protein sequence: CASSDGGPAARNEQFF.